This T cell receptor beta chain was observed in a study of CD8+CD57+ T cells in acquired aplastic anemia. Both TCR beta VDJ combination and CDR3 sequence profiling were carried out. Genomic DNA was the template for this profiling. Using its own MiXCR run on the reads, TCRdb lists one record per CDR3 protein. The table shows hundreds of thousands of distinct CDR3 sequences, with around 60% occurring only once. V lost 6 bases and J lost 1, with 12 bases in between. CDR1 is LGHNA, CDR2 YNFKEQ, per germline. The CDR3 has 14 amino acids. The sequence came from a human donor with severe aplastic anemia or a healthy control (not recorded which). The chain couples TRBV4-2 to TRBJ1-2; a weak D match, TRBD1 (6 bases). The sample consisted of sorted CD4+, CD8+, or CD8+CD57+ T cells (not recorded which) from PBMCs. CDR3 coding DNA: TGTGCCAGCAGTCAACTGGACAGTAACTATGGCTACACCTTC. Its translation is CASSQLDSNYGYTF.